This T cell receptor (beta chain) was profiled in a study of T cells after yellow fever vaccination. Whole-study findings and limits: Contamination of FACS-sorted repertoires by abundant clonotypes from the bulk population could occur. A limited proportion of clonotypes was detected within both the CD4 and CD8 compartments. It was the secondary response that reached its peak faster, day 5 versus 15, but it was weaker.

It was through 5'RACE template switching that TCR cDNA was made, with a universal primer site and UMIs added. One entry per CDR3 protein results from TCRdb running MiXCR on the 5' RACE reads. The data contain around 68,000 distinct CDR3 sequences, 7.3% of them singletons. The CDR3 runs to 13 residues. V shed 1 base and J shed 2 bases, with 6 bases lying between them. Germline assignment: CDR1 SGHAT and CDR2 FQDESV (reference sequence). This clonotype was seen many times. The antigen remains unidentified. The TCR was taken from a man between 18 and 29 years old who received the YFV17D yellow fever vaccine. The sequences come from CD8+ T cells sorted from PBMCs, collected more than 8 days after the first yellow fever vaccination. The chain is built from TRBV11-1 and TRBJ2-7; D not resolved. The CDR3 sequence is CASSLGRTYEQYF. Here the CDR3 DNA reads TGTGCCAGCAGCTTAGGGCGGACCTACGAGCAGTACTTC.